Below, 27 T cell receptor beta chains from the same sample are listed, as sequenced in a study of Ad26.COV2.S vaccination and SARS-CoV-2 variants. As for treatment: some 20 received Ad26.COV2.S at low or high dose, single or two shots; 5 received placebo; per-sample allocation not given. Samples came from day 63 after the first vaccine or placebo injection. Produced via immunoSEQ multiplex PCR; TCRdb's table is partial and in-frame only. Of some 390,000 clones in the sample, about 89% are singletons; the top ten hold about 1.9%. The source was peripheral blood, collected in a trial of Ad26.COV2.S vaccine versus placebo. The receptors originated from a person between 18 and 65 years old who received the Ad26.COV2.S COVID-19 vaccine or a placebo.

This clone occurred many times. CDR3 coding DNA: TGTGCCAGCAGCGCCTCCTACGAGCAGTACTTC. Encoded protein: CASSASYEQYF. The J gene is TRBJ2-7, the V gene TRBV11-2; D gene uncertain. V was trimmed by 5 bases and J by 0 bases, leaving 2 bases between them. Germline V gene sequence: CDR1 SGHAT, CDR2 FQNNGV. The CDR3 is 11 amino acids.

CDR3 bases: TGCGCCAGCACTCATGGACGGGGCGGCTATGGCTACACCTTC. Translated: CASTHGRGGYGYTF. The chain is built from TRBV5-1 and TRBJ1-2, with D possibly being TRBD1 (5 bases). CDR3 length: 14 residues. Germline V lookup: CDR1 SGHRS, CDR2 YFSETQ. V was shortened by 6 bases and J by 4 bases, with 16 bases between the two germline ends.

The chain recombines TRBV30 with TRBJ2-7; 8 bases agree with TRBD1. Losses at the gene ends were 2 bases for V and 2 bases for J; bases not matched to a gene: 5. The CDR3 is 14 residues long. CDR1 is GTSNPN and CDR2 is SVGIG in the germline V gene (reference sequence). This CDR3 reads CAWSRQGWTYEQYF. The CDR3 bases are TGTGCCTGGAGTAGACAGGGGTGGACCTACGAGCAGTACTTC.

J is TRBJ1-2 and V is TRBV25-1, with TRBD1 as a possible D gene (5 bases). With 1 base removed from V and 4 bases from J, the gap between germline ends came to 7 bases. CDR1 is MGHDK and CDR2 is SYGVNS in the germline V gene. The CDR3 spans 13 residues. The CDR3 region has the DNA TGTGCCAGCAGTGAATCCACAGGCTATGGCTACACCTTC. This encodes CASSESTGYGYTF.

V and J are TRBV12-5 and TRBJ1-1; TRBD1 is a possible D gene (6 bases). CDR1 and CDR2 (germline): LGHNT, FRNRAP. The CDR3 totals 13 residues. V lost 5 bases and J lost 2, with 9 bases in between. CDR3 in DNA: TGTGCTAGTGGTACTGGGGGCAACACTGAAGCTTTCTTT. Amino acid sequence: CASGTGGNTEAFF.

This clone was recorded once. V gene TRBV10-3 combines with J gene TRBJ1-2; the D gene is possibly TRBD1 (6 bases). The CDR3 has 18 residues. Germline V lookup: CDR1 ENHRY, CDR2 SYGVKD. V shed 0 bases and J shed 8 bases, with 25 bases lying between them. CDR3 protein: CAISESGSPSRGRLGYTF. The CDR3 bases are TGTGCCATCAGTGAGTCCGGTTCCCCCTCCCGGGGGCGGTTGGGCTACACCTTC.

This clone was detected once. The rearrangement joins TRBV5-4 to TRBJ2-1; D is unresolved. The germline CDR1 and CDR2 sequences are SGHNT and YYREEE (reference sequence). The CDR3 spans 14 residues. V was clipped by 0 bases and J by 7 bases, with 11 bases between them. The CDR3 loop is CASSLDTNSNEQFF. The CDR3 bases are TGTGCCAGCAGCTTGGATACAAACTCTAATGAGCAGTTCTTC.

The V gene is TRBV6-5, the J gene TRBJ2-5, with D uncertain. With 0 bases removed from V and 5 bases from J, the gap between germline ends came to 7 bases. The CDR3 spans 13 residues. The germline V gene encodes CDR1 MNHEY and CDR2 SVGAGI. The CDR3 region has the DNA TGTGCCAGCAGTTACTCCCCTGACGAGACCCAGTACTTC. It is translated as CASSYSPDETQYF.

The count of this clone is one. The same CDR3 is also encoded by other DNA sequences in this sample. The rearrangement uses TRBV9 and TRBJ2-7, with 11 bases lining up with TRBD1. The CDR3 totals 14 residues. The germline V gene has CDR1 SGDLS and CDR2 YYNGEE. J gave up 3 bases and V 3 bases, and 2 bases lay outside the gene matches. For the CDR3, the DNA is TGTGCCAGCAGCGCCGGGACAGGGGGCTACGAGCAGTACTTC. Protein sequence: CASSAGTGGYEQYF.

This chain connects TRBV5-6 to TRBJ2-7; 8 nucleotides line up with TRBD2. The length of the CDR3 is 17 residues. Trimming took 0 bases from V and 7 from J; bases not matched to a gene: 15. Germline assignment: CDR1 SGHDT and CDR2 YYEEEE. CDR3 in DNA: TGTGCCAGCAGCTTGGGTGCTAGCGGGTCACGGGCGGGGGAGCAGTACTTC. It yields the protein CASSLGASGSRAGEQYF.

This sequence joins TRBV29-1 and TRBJ2-2; a weak D match, TRBD1 (7 bases). Germline V lookup: CDR1 SQVTM, CDR2 ANQGSEA. The CDR3 consists of 14 residues. The ends were cut back, 4 bases at V and 5 bases at J, with 14 bases in the middle. As DNA, the CDR3 is TGCAGCGTTGGACAGGGAGGCTATACCGGGGAGCTGTTTTTT. Protein sequence: CSVGQGGYTGELFF.

The DNA for the CDR3 is TGTGCCAGCAGTCGGACTCGAAACACCGGGGAGCTGTTTTTT. This sequence encodes CASSRTRNTGELFF. This chain joins TRBV2 and TRBJ2-2, with D perhaps matching TRBD2 (5 bases). Germline V gene sequence: CDR1 SNHLY, CDR2 FYNNEI. Trimming cost V 5 bases and J 2 bases, with 9 bases left between them. This CDR3 spans 14 amino acids.

The chain carries TRBV6-5 and TRBJ2-2; possibly TRBD1 or TRBD2 for D (6 bases each). Germline-derived CDR1 and CDR2 are MNHEY and SVGAGI. The V and J ends lost 10 bases and 5 bases respectively, with 20 bases between them. The CDR3 is made up of 15 amino acids. The CDR3: CATRGGGTGTGELFF. DNA of the CDR3: TGTGCCACCAGAGGAGGGGGAACGGGAACCGGGGAGCTGTTTTTT.

The gene calls are TRBV7-3 and TRBJ2-2, with TRBD2 identical over 8 bases. CDR1 and CDR2 (germline): SGHTA, FQGTGA. V shed 4 bases, J shed 1 base, and the junction held 11 bases outside the gene matches. CDR3 length equals 18 residues. The CDR3 is CASSSRTRGLGNTGELFF. As DNA, the CDR3 is TGTGCCAGCAGCTCAAGGACCCGGGGACTAGGGAACACCGGGGAGCTGTTTTTT.

This clone showed up just a few times. J is TRBJ2-1 and V is TRBV7-3, with 8 bases matching TRBD2. The CDR3 loop spans 17 amino acids. Looked up from germline, CDR1 is SGHTA and CDR2 is FQGTGA. The junction had 10 bases not matched to a gene; V was cut back by 2 bases and J by 4 bases. The CDR3 protein is CASSLSSGSLRYNEQFF. As DNA, the CDR3 is TGTGCCAGCAGCTTATCGAGCGGGAGTCTCCGGTACAATGAGCAGTTCTTC. Variable domain in full (rest from reference TRBV7-3 and TRBJ2-1): GAGVSQTPSNKVTEKGKYVELRCDPISGHTALYWYRQSLGQGPEFLIYFQGTGAADDSGLPNDRFFAVRPEGSVSTLKIQRTERGDSAVYLCASSLSSGSLRYNEQFFGPGTRLTVL.

In this sample, this clone turned up once. The chain employs TRBV2 and TRBJ2-7; tentative D call: TRBD2 (5 bases). The CDR3 sequence is 15 residues long. Between the trimmed V and J ends, which lost 3 bases and 4 bases, there was a span of 16 bases. CDR1 and CDR2 (germline): SNHLY, FYNNEI. CDR3 in amino acids: CASSDGGGAPYEQYF. DNA for the CDR3: TGTGCCAGCAGTGATGGAGGCGGCGCGCCTTACGAGCAGTACTTC.

The J gene is TRBJ2-7, the V gene TRBV2, with 11 bases lining up with TRBD1. Germline V CDR1 and CDR2: SNHLY, FYNNEI. V shed 6 bases and J 3 bases; nucleotides not matched to a gene: 4. This CDR3 is built from 14 residues. CDR3: CASRGTGGFYEQYF. The CDR3 DNA is TGTGCCAGCAGGGGGACAGGGGGGTTCTACGAGCAGTACTTC.

The rearrangement joins TRBV2 to TRBJ1-1; D might be TRBD1 (6 bases). The ends were cut back, 7 bases at V and 8 bases at J, with 20 bases in the middle. This CDR3 has 14 residues. Germline assignment: CDR1 SNHLY and CDR2 FYNNEI. In nucleotides, the CDR3 is TGTGCCAGCAAGGGGGGGGGCGCTCCCCCCGAAGCTTTCTTT. Encoded protein: CASKGGGAPPEAFF. Looking up the rest from reference TRBV2 and TRBJ1-1 gives the full variable domain: EPEVTQTPSHQVTQMGQEVILRCVPISNHLYFYWYRQILGQKVEFLVSFYNNEISEKSEIFDDQFSVERPDGSNFTLKIRSTKLEDSAMYFCASKGGGAPPEAFFGQGTRLTVV.

The genes are TRBV4-1 and TRBJ2-7; tentatively, D is TRBD1 (5 bases). The CDR3 totals 16 residues. The V end was cut by 4 bases, the J end by 3 bases, with 19 bases between. In germline, CDR1 is MGHRA, CDR2 YSYEKL. CDR3 in DNA: TGCGCCAGCAGCCCCTGGTACACGACAGTTGACTACGAGCAGTACTTC. Encoded protein: CASSPWYTTVDYEQYF.

This chain connects TRBV5-1 to TRBJ2-7; D gene uncertain. Per the germline V gene, CDR1 is SGHRS and CDR2 is YFSETQ. V lost 0 bases, J lost 7 bases, and 11 bases lay in between. The CDR3 loop spans 13 amino acids. The CDR3 nucleotides are TGCGCCAGCAGCTTGGCACCCGCCTGGGAGCAGTACTTC. The encoded protein is CASSLAPAWEQYF.

This chain uses TRBV30 with TRBJ2-7, with D possibly being TRBD1 or TRBD2 (5 bases each). Germline V gives CDR1 GTSNPN, CDR2 SVGIG (reference sequence). V was clipped by 0 bases and J by 3 bases, with 15 bases between them. CDR3 length: 15 amino acids. The CDR3 reads CAWSVVGRAGYEQYF. The CDR3 region has the DNA TGTGCCTGGAGTGTAGTCGGCAGGGCGGGCTACGAGCAGTACTTC.

DNA of the CDR3: TGTGCCAGCAGTTCGACAGGGAGGGACTACGAGCAGTACTTC. It translates to CASSSTGRDYEQYF. The rearrangement uses TRBV28 and TRBJ2-7, with D perhaps TRBD1 or TRBD2 (7 bases each). This CDR3 has 14 amino acids. Germline V gene data show CDR1 as MDHEN and CDR2 as SYDVKM. V was shortened by 4 bases and J by 3 bases, with 13 bases between the two germline ends.

The V call is TRBV4-1, the J call TRBJ2-5; D remains ambiguous. Germline V lookup: CDR1 MGHRA, CDR2 YSYEKL. This CDR3 spans 15 amino acids. V gave up 2 bases and J gave up 0 bases, with 10 bases separating them. CDR3 bases: TGCGCCAGCAGCCAACTCACAGTGTACCAAGAGACCCAGTACTTC. Translated: CASSQLTVYQETQYF.

The V and J genes are TRBV18 and TRBJ2-1; 9 bases agree with TRBD1. Trimming cost V 3 bases and J 4 bases; bases outside gene matches: 7. Germline V CDR1 and CDR2: KGHSH, LQKENI. The CDR3 sequence is 16 residues long. In DNA form, the CDR3 reads TGTGCCAGCTCACCGACGGGACAGGGTGGATACAATGAGCAGTTCTTC. Protein sequence: CASSPTGQGGYNEQFF.

This rearrangement joins TRBV9 to TRBJ2-2; TRBD2 is a possible D gene (5 bases). Germline-derived CDR1 and CDR2 are SGDLS and YYNGEE. The CDR3 consists of 15 residues. V lost 4 bases, J lost 1 base, and 11 bases lay in between. This CDR3 is CASSNREGNTGELFF. The CDR3 DNA reads TGTGCCAGCAGCAACCGCGAGGGGAACACCGGGGAGCTGTTTTTT.

The chain's CDR3 is CASSLGGVTGELFF. CDR3 DNA: TGTGCCAGCAGCTTAGGAGGGGTTACCGGGGAGCTGTTTTTT. This chain connects TRBV11-3 to TRBJ2-2; possibly TRBD1 or TRBD2 for D (5 bases each). Germline loops: CDR1 SGHNT, CDR2 YENEEA. V was cut by 1 base and J by 5 bases, with 8 bases left in between. This CDR3 is built from 14 residues.

The chain links TRBV30 to TRBJ2-1, with D maybe TRBD2 (6 bases). Germline V gives CDR1 GTSNPN, CDR2 SVGIG (reference sequence). The CDR3 is made up of 14 amino acids. V was pared by 2 bases and J by 2 bases, with 10 bases between. Here the CDR3 DNA reads TGTGCCTGGAGTAGACTAGTCCCCTACAATGAGCAGTTCTTC. This translates into CAWSRLVPYNEQFF.